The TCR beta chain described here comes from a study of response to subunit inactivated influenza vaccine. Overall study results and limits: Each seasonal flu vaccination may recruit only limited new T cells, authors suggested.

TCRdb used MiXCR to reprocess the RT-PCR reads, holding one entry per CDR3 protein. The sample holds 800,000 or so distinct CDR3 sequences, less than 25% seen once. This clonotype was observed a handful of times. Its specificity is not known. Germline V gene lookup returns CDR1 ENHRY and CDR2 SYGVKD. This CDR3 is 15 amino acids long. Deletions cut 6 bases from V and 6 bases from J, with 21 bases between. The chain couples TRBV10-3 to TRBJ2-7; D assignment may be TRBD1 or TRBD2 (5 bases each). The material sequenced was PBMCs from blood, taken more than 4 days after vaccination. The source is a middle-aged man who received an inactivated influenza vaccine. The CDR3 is CAIRREGRLQGEQYF. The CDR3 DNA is TGTGCCATCAGGCGCGAGGGGCGATTACAAGGCGAGCAGTACTTC.